The 17 T cell receptor beta chains reported below all come from one sample, sequenced in a study of OX40 agonist ivuxolimab in advanced cancers. Here immunoSEQ multiplex PCR was the method, and the copy in TCRdb shows in-frame clones only, minus some. The data hold tens of thousands of clones, with more than 65% observed a single time. The material was CD4+ or CD8+ T cells sorted from blood, obtained in a trial of the OX40 agonist ivuxolimab. The receptor source for this set is an adult with an advanced solid tumor such as melanoma, head and neck, liver or kidney cancer.

This clone was counted between two and nine times. V usage is TRBV5-6 and J usage is TRBJ2-1; possible D gene TRBD2, 6 bases. V lost 3 bases and J lost 8, with 15 bases in between. Germline-derived CDR1 and CDR2 are SGHDT and YYEEEE. This CDR3 is built from 14 residues. CDR3 residues: CASSWGEARHEQFF. The CDR3, as DNA: TGTGCCAGCAGCTGGGGGGAGGCGCGGCATGAGCAGTTCTTC.

The CDR3 reads CASSLERREQFF. CDR3 sequence (DNA): TGTGCCAGCAGCTTAGAGAGGAGAGAGCAGTTCTTC. The J gene is TRBJ2-1, the V gene TRBV7-9; unclear D gene. V lost 1 base to trimming and J lost 10 bases, with 8 bases between them. Germline assignment: CDR1 SEHNR and CDR2 FQNEAQ (reference sequence). The CDR3 is 12 residues long. Together with reference TRBV7-9 and TRBJ2-1, the CDR3 gives the full variable domain: DTGVSQNPRHKITKRGQNVTFRCDPISEHNRLYWYRQTLGQGPEFLTYFQNEAQLEKSRLLSDRFSAERPKGSFSTLEIQRTEQGDSAMYLCASSLERREQFFGPGTRLTVL.

The J gene is TRBJ2-6, the V gene TRBV9; D assignment may be TRBD1 or TRBD2 (5 bases each). V shed 3 bases and J shed 2 bases, with 15 bases lying between them. The CDR3 runs to 17 residues. The germline V gene has CDR1 SGDLS and CDR2 YYNGEE. CDR3 in DNA: TGTGCCAGCAGCGCGAGGACACTGGAGGCTGGGGCCAACGTCCTGACTTTC. Amino acids: CASSARTLEAGANVLTF.

The genes are TRBV9 and TRBJ1-1; a weak D match, TRBD1 (6 bases). The germline V gene has CDR1 SGDLS and CDR2 YYNGEE. V was shortened by 3 bases and J by 6 bases, with 12 bases between the two germline ends. This CDR3 contains 13 residues. The CDR3 DNA follows: TGTGCCAGCAGCGCGCAGGGGAGAGCTGAAGCTTTCTTT. Encoded protein: CASSAQGRAEAFF.

This chain links TRBV15 with TRBJ2-6, with 7 bases that match TRBD1. Germline assignment: CDR1 LNHNV and CDR2 YYDKDF (reference sequence). Trimming took 5 bases from V and 2 from J; bases not matched to a gene: 0. The CDR3 is 14 amino acids. CDR3 nucleotide sequence: TGTGCCACCAGCCAGGGGGCTGGGGCCAACGTCCTGACTTTC. Protein sequence: CATSQGAGANVLTF.

The chain combines TRBV29-1 with TRBJ1-1; 7 positions match TRBD1. J was trimmed by 4 bases and V by 6 bases; bases with no gene match: 8. CDR3 length: 13 amino acids. Germline CDR1 SQVTM, CDR2 ANQGSEA. CDR3 nucleotides: TGCAGCGTAGAACCTCAGGGGGGCACTGAAGCTTTCTTT. Translating it yields CSVEPQGGTEAFF.

The chain has TRBV4-1 and TRBJ2-3; no firm D call. Trimming left V 1 base short and J 0 bases short, with 8 bases between. CDR1 is MGHRA and CDR2 is YSYEKL in the germline V gene. The CDR3 is made up of 15 amino acids. The chain's CDR3 is CASSQGLGSTDTQYF. CDR3 DNA sequence: TGCGCCAGCAGCCAAGGGTTGGGGAGCACAGATACGCAGTATTTT.

The chain links TRBV6-5 to TRBJ1-5; TRBD1 is a possible D gene (5 bases). Germline assignment: CDR1 MNHEY and CDR2 SVGAGI. The CDR3 extends over 13 amino acids. Trimming removed 0 bases at V and 11 bases at J, with 11 bases between. The CDR3, as DNA: TGTGCCAGCAGTTACTCGAAGCAGGGAGCCCAGCATTTT. As protein: CASSYSKQGAQHF.

The rearrangement joins TRBV5-1 to TRBJ2-2; D is possibly TRBD1 (5 bases). In germline, CDR1 is SGHRS, CDR2 YFSETQ. The CDR3 has 12 amino acids. The V and J ends lost 7 bases and 6 bases respectively, with 10 bases between them. CDR3 sequence: CASRRVSGELFF. The CDR3 region has the DNA TGCGCCAGCCGCAGGGTCTCCGGGGAGCTGTTTTTT.

The V and J genes are TRBV5-8 and TRBJ2-7, with 7 bases that match TRBD1. Germline V gene data show CDR1 as SGHTS and CDR2 as YDEGEE. The J segment lost 3 bases and the V segment lost 2 bases, leaving 11 bases of the junction unmatched. The CDR3 sequence is 16 residues long. CDR3 sequence: CASSFRPGQTHYEQYF. CDR3 DNA sequence: TGTGCCAGCAGCTTTAGACCGGGACAGACACACTACGAGCAGTACTTC.

The genes are TRBV19 and TRBJ1-1; 10 positions match TRBD1. The CDR3 spans 16 residues. Per germline, CDR1 LNHDA and CDR2 SQIVND (reference sequence). After removal of 1 base from V and 2 bases from J, the junction contained 4 bases not matched to a gene. CDR3 amino acids: CASSIGDRGFNTEAFF. For the CDR3, the DNA is TGTGCCAGTAGTATAGGGGACAGGGGATTTAACACTGAAGCTTTCTTT.

This rearrangement joins TRBV2 to TRBJ1-2; the match to TRBD1 covers 10 bases. V dropped 1 base and J dropped 5; count of bases not matched to a gene: 4. Germline CDR1 SNHLY, CDR2 FYNNEI. This CDR3 is 15 amino acids long. The CDR3: CASSEGQGAWYGYTF. CDR3 nucleotide sequence: TGTGCCAGCAGTGAAGGACAGGGGGCATGGTATGGCTACACCTTC.

V usage is TRBV7-3 and J usage is TRBJ2-6; the D is unclear. The CDR3 has 12 residues. V was cut by 4 bases and J by 4 bases, with 2 bases left in between. Germline V lookup: CDR1 SGHTA, CDR2 FQGTGA. CDR3 sequence reads: CASSSGANVLTF. The CDR3 nucleotides are TGTGCCAGCAGCTCGGGGGCCAACGTCCTGACTTTC.

The V call is TRBV2, the J call TRBJ1-5; TRBD1 is a possible D gene (5 bases). V was shortened by 3 bases and J by 5 bases, with 11 bases between the two germline ends. Germline V gene data show CDR1 as SNHLY and CDR2 as FYNNEI. The CDR3 runs 14 residues. In DNA, the CDR3 is TGTGCCAGCAGTGAGGGCTTGGGGGATCAGCCCCAGCATTTT. Its translation: CASSEGLGDQPQHF.

This chain joins TRBV7-2 and TRBJ2-1; D may be TRBD2 (5 bases). The ends were cut back, 5 bases at V and 9 bases at J, with 29 bases in the middle. This CDR3 is built from 18 residues. Germline V gene lookup returns CDR1 SGHTA and CDR2 FQGNSA. CDR3 region: CASSIFPGLNITEGEQFF. DNA for the CDR3: TGTGCCAGCAGCATCTTCCCTGGACTGAATATTACAGAAGGTGAGCAGTTCTTC.

This clone was observed a handful of times. The chain employs TRBV5-4 and TRBJ2-3; 13 nucleotides agree with TRBD2. Germline CDR1 and CDR2: SGHNT and YYREEE (reference sequence). The CDR3 has 17 amino acids. J gave up 0 bases and V 5 bases, and 6 bases lay outside the gene matches. CDR3 sequence reads: CASSFGTSGESTDTQYF. The CDR3 coding sequence is TGTGCCAGCAGTTTCGGGACTAGCGGGGAGAGCACAGATACGCAGTATTTT.

In this sample, this clone turned up once. This sequence joins TRBV7-3 and TRBJ2-3, with 11 bases lining up with TRBD1. V dropped 1 base and J dropped 3; count of bases not matched to a gene: 3. The CDR3 consists of 16 residues. CDR1 and CDR2 from the germline V gene are SGHTA and FQGTGA. This CDR3 is CASSLRGTGGTDTQYF. The CDR3 coding sequence is TGTGCCAGCAGCTTAAGGGGGACAGGGGGAACAGATACGCAGTATTTT.